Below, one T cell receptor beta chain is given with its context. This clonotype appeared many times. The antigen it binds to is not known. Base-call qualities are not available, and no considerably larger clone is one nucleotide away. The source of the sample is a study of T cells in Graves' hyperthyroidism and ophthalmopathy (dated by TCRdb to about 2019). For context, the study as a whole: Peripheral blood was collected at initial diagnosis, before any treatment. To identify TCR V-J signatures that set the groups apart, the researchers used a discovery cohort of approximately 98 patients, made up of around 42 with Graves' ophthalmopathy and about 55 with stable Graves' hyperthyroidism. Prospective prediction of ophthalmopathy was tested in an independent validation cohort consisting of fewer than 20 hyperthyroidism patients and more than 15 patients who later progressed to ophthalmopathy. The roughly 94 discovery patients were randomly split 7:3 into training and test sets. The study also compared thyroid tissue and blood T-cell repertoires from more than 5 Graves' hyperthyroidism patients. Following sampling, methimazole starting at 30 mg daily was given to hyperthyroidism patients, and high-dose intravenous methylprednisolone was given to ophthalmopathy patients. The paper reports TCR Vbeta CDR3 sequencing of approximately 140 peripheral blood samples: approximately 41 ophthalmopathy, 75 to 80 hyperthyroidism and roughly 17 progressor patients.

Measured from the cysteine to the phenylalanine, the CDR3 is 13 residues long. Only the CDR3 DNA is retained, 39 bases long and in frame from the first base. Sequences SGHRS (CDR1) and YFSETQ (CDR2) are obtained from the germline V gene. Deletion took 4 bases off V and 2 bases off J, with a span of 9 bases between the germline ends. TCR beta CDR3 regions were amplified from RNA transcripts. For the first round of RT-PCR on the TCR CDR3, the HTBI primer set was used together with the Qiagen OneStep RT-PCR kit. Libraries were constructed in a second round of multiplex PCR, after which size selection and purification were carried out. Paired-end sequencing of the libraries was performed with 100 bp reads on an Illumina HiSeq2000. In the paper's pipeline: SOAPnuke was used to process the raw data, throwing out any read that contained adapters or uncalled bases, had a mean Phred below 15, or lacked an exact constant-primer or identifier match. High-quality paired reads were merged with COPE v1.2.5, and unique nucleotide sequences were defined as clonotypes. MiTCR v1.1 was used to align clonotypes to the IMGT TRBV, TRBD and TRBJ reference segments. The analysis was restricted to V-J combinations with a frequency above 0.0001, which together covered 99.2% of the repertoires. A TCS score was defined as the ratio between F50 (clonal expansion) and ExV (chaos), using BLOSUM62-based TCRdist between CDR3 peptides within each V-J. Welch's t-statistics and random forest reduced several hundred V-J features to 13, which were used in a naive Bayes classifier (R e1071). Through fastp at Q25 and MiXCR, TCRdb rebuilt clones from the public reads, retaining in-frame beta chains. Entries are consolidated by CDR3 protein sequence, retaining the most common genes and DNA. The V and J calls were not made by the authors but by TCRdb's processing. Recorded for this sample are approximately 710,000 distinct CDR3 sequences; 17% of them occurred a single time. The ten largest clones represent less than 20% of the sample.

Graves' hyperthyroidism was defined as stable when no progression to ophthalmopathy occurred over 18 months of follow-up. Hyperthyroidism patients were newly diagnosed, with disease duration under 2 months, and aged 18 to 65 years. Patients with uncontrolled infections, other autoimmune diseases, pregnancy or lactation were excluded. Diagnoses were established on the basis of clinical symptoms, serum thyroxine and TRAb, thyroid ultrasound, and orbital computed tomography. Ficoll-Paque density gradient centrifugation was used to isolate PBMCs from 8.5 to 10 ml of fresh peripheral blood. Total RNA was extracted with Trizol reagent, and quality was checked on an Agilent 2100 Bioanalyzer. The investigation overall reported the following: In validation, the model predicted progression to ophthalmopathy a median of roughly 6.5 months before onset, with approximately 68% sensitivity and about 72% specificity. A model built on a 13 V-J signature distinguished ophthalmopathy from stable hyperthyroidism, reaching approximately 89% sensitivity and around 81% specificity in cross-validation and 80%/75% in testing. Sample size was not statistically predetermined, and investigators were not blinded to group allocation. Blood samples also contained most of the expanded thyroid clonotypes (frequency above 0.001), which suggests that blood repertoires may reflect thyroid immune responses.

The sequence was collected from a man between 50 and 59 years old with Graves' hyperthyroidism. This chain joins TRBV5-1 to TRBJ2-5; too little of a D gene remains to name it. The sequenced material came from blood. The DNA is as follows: TGCGCCAGCAGCGTTGGGTTTCAAGAGACCCAGTACTTC. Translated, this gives CASSVGFQETQYF.